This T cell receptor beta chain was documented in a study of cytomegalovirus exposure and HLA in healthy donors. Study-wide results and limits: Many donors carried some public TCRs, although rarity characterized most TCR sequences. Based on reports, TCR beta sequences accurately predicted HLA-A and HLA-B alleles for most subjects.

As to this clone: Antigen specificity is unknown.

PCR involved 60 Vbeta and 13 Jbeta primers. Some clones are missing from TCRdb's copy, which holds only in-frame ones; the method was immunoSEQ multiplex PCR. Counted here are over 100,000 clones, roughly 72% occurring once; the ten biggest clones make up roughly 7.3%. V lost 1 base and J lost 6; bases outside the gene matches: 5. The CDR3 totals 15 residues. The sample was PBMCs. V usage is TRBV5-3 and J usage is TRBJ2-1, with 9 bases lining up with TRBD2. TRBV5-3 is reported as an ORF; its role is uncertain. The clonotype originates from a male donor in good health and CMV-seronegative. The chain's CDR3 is CARSLSGRYSNEQFF. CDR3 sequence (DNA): TGTGCCAGAAGCTTGAGCGGGAGGTACTCCAATGAGCAGTTCTTC.